Listed here is a single TCR beta chain. This sample was taken from a study of blood T cell repertoires in COVID-19. On the study more broadly: PBMCs, B-cell-depleted T cells, or T cells were the source of the cDNA or gDNA that made up the material.

Germline lookup yields CDR1 MNHEY and CDR2 SMNVEV (reference sequence). Trimming cost V 7 bases and J 8 bases, with 17 bases left between them. This CDR3 is 13 amino acids long. Study processing details: Quantification of nucleated cells was approximated via reference gene primer amplification. TCRdb's table, derived via immunoSEQ multiplex PCR, lists solely in-frame clones and lacks some. The DNA was the basis for D and trimming; V, J and clone size are from that table. The profile shows a few hundred thousand clones, roughly 86% of them singletons. The sequence was obtained from a woman in her 70s with active or convalescent COVID-19. The chain is built from TRBV27 and TRBJ1-2; D is undetermined. The sequenced sample consisted of peripheral blood. This CDR3 is CASTRTASGGYTF. CDR3 nucleotide sequence: TGTGCCAGCACTCGGACCGCCTCGGGGGGCTACACCTTC.